A selection of T cell receptor beta chains follows, all from one sample in a study of T cell repertoires in ileal Crohn's disease. Clones were sequenced by immunoSEQ multiplex PCR, and TCRdb holds only the in-frame ones, with some missing. Of about 15,000 clones listed, about 60% are singletons. The sequencing input was ileal tissue. The receptors shown here come from an adult with Crohn's disease. Both conserved end residues are part of each CDR3. The D gene is left open where the match is weak. Clone size is shown for a subset of rows, as once, few, many or a class of expanded clone.

j_gene,v_gene,d_gene,abundance,CDR3aa,CDR3nt
TRBJ2-5,TRBV10-3,TRBD1,few,CAISQTGGKETQYF,TGTGCCATCAGCCAAACAGGGGGTAAAGAGACCCAGTACTTC
TRBJ1-1,TRBV10-3,.,large,CAISEGGADTEAFF,TGTGCCATCAGTGAGGGGGGGGCGGACACTGAAGCTTTCTTT
TRBJ1-1,TRBV20-1,.,.,CSAWGLAEAFF,TGCAGTGCTTGGGGGCTCGCTGAAGCTTTCTTT
TRBJ1-3,TRBV2,TRBD1,.,CASRTTGAGNTIYF,TGTGCCAGCAGAACGACAGGGGCTGGAAACACCATATATTTT
TRBJ2-7,TRBV7-2,TRBD1,few,CASSAEPGTGGFYEQYF,TGTGCCAGCAGCGCCGAACCCGGGACAGGGGGCTTCTACGAGCAGTACTTC
TRBJ2-2,TRBV4-1,.,once,CASSQAQGREELFF,TGCGCCAGCAGCCAAGCACAGGGCCGGGAGGAGCTGTTTTTT
TRBJ1-2,TRBV30,TRBD1,.,CAWSTTQGARNYGYTF,TGTGCCTGGAGTACGACCCAGGGGGCGCGGAACTATGGCTACACCTTC
TRBJ2-7,TRBV7-2,TRBD2,.,CASSFQGTSGRKGEQYF,TGTGCCAGCAGCTTCCAAGGGACTAGCGGGAGGAAGGGCGAGCAGTACTTC
TRBJ2-5,TRBV2,TRBD2,.,CASSVIGGSWVQETQYF,TGTGCCAGCAGTGTGATTGGCGGGAGCTGGGTTCAAGAGACCCAGTACTTC
TRBJ1-5,TRBV28,.,.,CASSFFVIAGQPQHF,TGTGCCAGCAGTTTTTTTGTCATCGCGGGTCAGCCCCAGCATTTT
TRBJ1-5,TRBV28,TRBD1,.,CASTRTGWNQPQHF,TGTGCCAGCACCCGGACAGGGTGGAATCAGCCCCAGCATTTT
TRBJ2-5,TRBV4-1,TRBD2,.,CASSQPPGTSQETQYF,TGCGCCAGCAGCCAGCCCCCCGGGACTAGCCAAGAGACCCAGTACTTC
TRBJ2-5,TRBV5-6,TRBD2,.,CASSKLAGGTQETQYF,TGTGCCAGCAGCAAATTAGCGGGAGGTACTCAAGAGACCCAGTACTTC
TRBJ1-5,TRBV18,.,.,CASSPFSSHSNQPQHF,TGTGCCAGCTCACCATTTTCCAGTCATAGCAATCAGCCCCAGCATTTT
TRBJ2-2,TRBV6-1,.,few,CAGLRLGTGELFF,TGTGCCGGGCTGAGATTAGGCACCGGGGAGCTGTTTTTT
TRBJ2-2,TRBV19,.,few,CASSSGELFF,TGTGCCAGTAGTTCGGGGGAGCTGTTTTTT
TRBJ2-1,TRBV5-6,TRBD2,few,CSSHRLANDNEQFF,TGTTCGAGCCACAGACTAGCGAACGACAATGAGCAGTTCTTC
TRBJ1-1,TRBV5-1,TRBD1,.,CASSGDRDSTEAFF,TGCGCCAGCAGCGGAGACAGGGATTCCACTGAAGCTTTCTTT
TRBJ2-1,TRBV2,TRBD2,.,CASSEARLAGRYNEQFF,TGTGCCAGCAGTGAGGCTAGACTAGCGGGACGCTACAATGAGCAGTTCTTC
TRBJ2-2,TRBV7-9,TRBD2,few,CASSLSGRVANTGELFF,TGTGCCAGCAGCTTATCGGGGAGGGTGGCGAACACCGGGGAGCTGTTTTTT
TRBJ1-1,TRBV18,.,.,CASSPTGNTEAFF,TGTGCCAGCTCACCCACAGGGAACACTGAAGCTTTCTTT